This T cell receptor (beta chain) was identified during a study of blood T cells in healthy people across ages. This clonotype showed up just once. This sequence may be a read error, since a much larger clone differs from it by one base. The CDR3 is 11 amino acids. A second about 6 to 12 cycle PCR used barcoded and J-beta primers. Via MiXCR, TCRdb re-called the 5' RACE reads, giving one row per CDR3 protein. The table shows some 1.5 million distinct CDR3 sequences, with roughly 30% occurring only once. The sample was blood. This receptor was obtained from a woman in her twenties or thirties in good health. V and J are TRBV12-3 or TRBV12-4 and TRBJ2-6, with a possible D match to TRBD2 (6 bases). The CDR3 is CASGGVNVLTF. The CDR3 coding sequence is TGTGCCAGCGGCGGGGTCAACGTCCTGACTTTC.